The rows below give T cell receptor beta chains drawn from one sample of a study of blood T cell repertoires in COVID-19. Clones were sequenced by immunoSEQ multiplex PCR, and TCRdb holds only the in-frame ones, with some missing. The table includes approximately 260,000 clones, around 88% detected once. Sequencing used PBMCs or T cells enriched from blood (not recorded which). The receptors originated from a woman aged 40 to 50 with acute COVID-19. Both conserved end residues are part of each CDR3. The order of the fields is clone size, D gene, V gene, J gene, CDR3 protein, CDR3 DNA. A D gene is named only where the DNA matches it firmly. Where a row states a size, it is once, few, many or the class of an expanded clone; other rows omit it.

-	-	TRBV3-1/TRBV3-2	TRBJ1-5	CASSPRGAVNQPQHF	TGTGCCAGCAGCCCACGCGGAGCAGTCAATCAGCCCCAGCATTTT
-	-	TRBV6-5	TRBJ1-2	CASSYSSGFNGYTF	TGTGCCAGCAGTTACTCGTCAGGGTTCAATGGCTACACCTTC
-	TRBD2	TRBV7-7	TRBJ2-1	CASSLVVSGLAGDNEQFF	TGTGCTAGCAGCTTAGTTGTTTCTGGACTAGCGGGAGACAATGAGCAGTTCTTC
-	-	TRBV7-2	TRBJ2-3	CASSSLLMDTQYF	TGTGCCAGCAGCTCTCTTCTTATGGATACGCAGTATTTT
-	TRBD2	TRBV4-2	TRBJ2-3	CASSRNSGSGTDTQYF	TGTGCCAGCAGTCGTAACAGCGGGAGTGGGACAGATACGCAGTATTTT
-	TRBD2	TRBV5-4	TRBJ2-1	CASSFEGTSGREQFF	TGTGCCAGCAGCTTTGAAGGGACTAGCGGGAGAGAACAGTTCTTC
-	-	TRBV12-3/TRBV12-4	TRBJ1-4	CASSFGSDEKLFF	TGTGCCAGCAGTTTTGGCAGCGATGAAAAACTGTTTTTT
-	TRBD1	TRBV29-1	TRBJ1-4	CSSDGGGGKLFF	TGCAGCTCCGATGGAGGGGGCGGAAAACTGTTTTTT
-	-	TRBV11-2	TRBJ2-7	CASSSGAGSSYEQYF	TGTGCCAGCAGCTCAGGGGCAGGGAGCTCCTACGAGCAGTACTTC
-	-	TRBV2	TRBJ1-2	CASSDGGASYGYTF	TGTGCCAGCAGTGATGGGGGCGCATCATATGGCTACACCTTC
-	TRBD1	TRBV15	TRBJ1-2	CATSRDRVYGYTF	TGTGCCACCAGCAGGGACAGGGTCTATGGCTACACCTTC
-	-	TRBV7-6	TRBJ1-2	CASSLGAGYGYTF	TGTGCCAGCAGCTTAGGGGCAGGGTATGGCTACACCTTC
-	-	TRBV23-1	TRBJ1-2	CASSQHSRGSNYGYTF	TGCGCCAGCAGTCAACACTCTAGAGGGTCTAACTATGGCTACACCTTC
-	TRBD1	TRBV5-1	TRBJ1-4	CASSPDGTVSPLTNEKLFF	TGCGCCAGCAGCCCGGATGGGACAGTCTCCCCTTTGACTAATGAAAAACTGTTTTTT
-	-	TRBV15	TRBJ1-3	CATSRPDGGGNTIYF	TGTGCCACAAGCAGGCCGGACGGAGGTGGAAACACCATATATTTT
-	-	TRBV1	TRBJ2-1	CTSSQVPSHTSGRSYNEQFF	TGCACCAGCAGCCAAGTCCCTTCCCATACTAGCGGGAGGTCCTACAATGAGCAGTTCTTC
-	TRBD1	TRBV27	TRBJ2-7	CASSFGIQGEGEQYF	TGTGCCAGCAGTTTTGGCATCCAGGGGGAAGGCGAGCAGTACTTC
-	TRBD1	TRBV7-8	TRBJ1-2	CASSARQGAANYGYTF	TGTGCCAGCAGCGCCCGACAGGGGGCCGCTAACTATGGCTACACCTTC
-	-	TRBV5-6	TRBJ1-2	CASSLERWLDGYTF	TGTGCCAGCAGCTTGGAACGGTGGTTGGATGGCTACACCTTC
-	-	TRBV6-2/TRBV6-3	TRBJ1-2	CASSLLYRANYGYTF	TGTGCCAGCAGCCTTCTCTACAGGGCTAACTATGGCTACACCTTC
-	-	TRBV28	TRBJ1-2	CASSLQGVYGYTF	TGTGCCAGCAGTCTACAGGGAGTCTATGGCTACACCTTC
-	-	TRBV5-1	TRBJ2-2	CASSLPPGVTGELFF	TGCGCCAGCAGCTTACCACCCGGGGTCACCGGGGAGCTGTTTTTT
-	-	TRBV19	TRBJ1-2	CASSINRDYGYTF	TGTGCCAGTAGTATAAACCGGGACTATGGCTACACCTTC
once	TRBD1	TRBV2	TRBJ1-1	CASKGQMNTEAFF	TGTGCCAGCAAGGGACAGATGAACACTGAAGCTTTCTTT
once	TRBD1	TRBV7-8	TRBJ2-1	CASSITGDNEQFF	TGTGCCAGCAGCATCACAGGGGACAATGAGCAGTTCTTC
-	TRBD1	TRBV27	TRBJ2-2	CASSNDRGPGHTGELFF	TGTGCCAGCAGCAACGACAGGGGGCCCGGCCACACCGGGGAGCTGTTTTTT
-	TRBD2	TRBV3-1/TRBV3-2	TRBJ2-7	CASSQEGSSGSRLYEQYF	TGTGCCAGCAGCCAAGAGGGTTCTAGCGGGAGTCGGTTATACGAGCAGTACTTC
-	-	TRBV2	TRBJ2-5	CASSQTSGAGETQYF	TGTGCCAGCAGCCAGACCTCCGGGGCGGGGGAGACCCAGTACTTC
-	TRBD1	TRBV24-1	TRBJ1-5	CATSEASGTGSQQPQHF	TGTGCCACCAGTGAGGCCTCCGGGACAGGGTCCCAACAGCCCCAGCATTTT
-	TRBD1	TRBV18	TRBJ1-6	CASSPGTGLDSPLHF	TGTGCCAGCTCACCAGGGACAGGGCTCGATTCACCCCTCCACTTT
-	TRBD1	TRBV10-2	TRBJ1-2	CASSESWTGKTYGYTF	TGCGCCAGCAGTGAGTCTTGGACAGGGAAGACCTATGGCTACACCTTC
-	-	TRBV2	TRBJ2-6	CASSSKIPGAGANVLTF	TGTGCCAGCAGTTCAAAGATACCAGGTGCTGGGGCCAACGTCCTGACTTTC
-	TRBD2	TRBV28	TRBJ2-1	CASSLRTSSYNEQFF	TGTGCCAGCAGTCTACGGACTAGCTCCTACAATGAGCAGTTCTTC
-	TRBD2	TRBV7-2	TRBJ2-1	CASSGVGLAGVGEQFF	TGTGCCAGCAGCGGGGTTGGACTAGCGGGAGTTGGTGAGCAGTTCTTC
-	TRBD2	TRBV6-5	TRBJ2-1	CASRRPSGSYNEQFF	TGTGCCAGCAGGAGGCCTAGCGGCTCCTACAATGAGCAGTTCTTC
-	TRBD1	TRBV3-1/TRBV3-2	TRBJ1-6	CASSQEIQTGTDLNSPLHF	TGTGCCAGCAGCCAAGAGATACAGACAGGGACTGACCTTAATTCACCCCTCCACTTT
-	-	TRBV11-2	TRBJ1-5	CASSLGRGGGDQPQHF	TGTGCCAGCAGCTTAGGCAGGGGCGGGGGCGATCAGCCCCAGCATTTT
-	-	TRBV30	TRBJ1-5	CAWTAGGNQPQHF	TGTGCCTGGACGGCGGGAGGCAATCAGCCCCAGCATTTT
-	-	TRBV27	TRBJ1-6	CASTREGRHSPLHF	TGTGCCAGCACCCGGGAAGGCCGGCATTCACCCCTCCACTTT
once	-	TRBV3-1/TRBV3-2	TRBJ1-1	CASSHSGKRMTEAFF	TGTGCCAGCAGCCACTCGGGGAAGAGAATGACTGAAGCTTTCTTT
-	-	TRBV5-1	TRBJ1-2	CASSLGENYGYTF	TGCGCCAGCAGCTTGGGAGAGAACTATGGCTACACCTTC
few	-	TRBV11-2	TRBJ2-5	CASSFGQTQETQYF	TGTGCCAGCAGCTTCGGACAGACTCAAGAGACCCAGTACTTC
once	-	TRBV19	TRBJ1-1	CASSIAVGVRTEAFF	TGTGCCAGTAGTATAGCGGTAGGGGTTCGGACTGAAGCTTTCTTT
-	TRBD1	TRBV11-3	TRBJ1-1	CASSLRDRGVLTEAFF	TGTGCCAGCAGCTTAAGGGACAGGGGCGTCCTCACTGAAGCTTTCTTT
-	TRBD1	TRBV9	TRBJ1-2	CASRALSGGVGYYGYTF	TGTGCCAGCAGAGCCCTGTCAGGGGGCGTCGGGTACTATGGCTACACCTTC
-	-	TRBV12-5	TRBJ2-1	CASGLNSEEQFF	TGTGCTAGTGGTTTGAACTCGGAGGAGCAGTTCTTC
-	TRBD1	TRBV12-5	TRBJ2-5	CASGLGQGLETQYF	TGTGCTAGTGGTTTGGGACAGGGCCTGGAGACCCAGTACTTC
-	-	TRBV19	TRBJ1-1	CASSIRRRDTEAFF	TGTGCCAGTAGTATTAGACGACGGGACACTGAAGCTTTCTTT
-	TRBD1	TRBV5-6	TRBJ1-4	CASSLVQGEKLFF	TGTGCCAGCAGCTTGGTACAGGGGGAAAAACTGTTTTTT
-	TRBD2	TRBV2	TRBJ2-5	CASSFTSDQETQYF	TGTGCCAGCAGTTTCACTAGCGATCAAGAGACCCAGTACTTC
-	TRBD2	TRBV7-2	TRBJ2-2	CASSLIPSGYTGELFF	TGTGCCAGCAGCTTAATCCCTAGCGGTTACACCGGGGAGCTGTTTTTT
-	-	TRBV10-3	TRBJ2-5	CAISEQGIETQYF	TGTGCCATCAGTGAGCAGGGCATCGAGACCCAGTACTTC
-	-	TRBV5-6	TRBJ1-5	CASSLQVDQPQHF	TGTGCCAGCAGCTTGCAGGTCGATCAGCCCCAGCATTTT
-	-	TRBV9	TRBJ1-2	CASSVVSYGYTF	TGTGCCAGCAGCGTAGTGAGCTATGGCTACACCTTC